This T cell receptor beta chain was captured in a study of blood T cell repertoires in COVID-19. Adults between roughly 18 and 95 years of age took part from 20 to 25 US areas. The protocol was immunoSEQ multiplex PCR, while the TCRdb copy is restricted to in-frame clones and leaves out a portion. Counted here are about 310,000 clones, roughly 85% occurring once; the ten biggest clones make up around 2.2%. Sample: PBMCs or T cells enriched from blood (not recorded which). This clonotype was sampled from a man in his thirties or forties who had recovered from COVID-19.

CDR3: CASSLRQGAAYEQYF. Written as DNA, the CDR3 is TGTGCCAGCAGCTTACGACAGGGGGCCGCCTACGAGCAGTACTTC. The chain couples TRBV7-9 to TRBJ2-7, with 10 positions matching TRBD1. The junction had 3 bases not matched to a gene; V was cut back by 2 bases and J by 2 bases. The CDR3 runs 15 residues. The V gene's germline CDR1 is SEHNR and CDR2 FQNEAQ (reference sequence).